This TCR beta chain stems from a study of cytomegalovirus exposure and HLA in healthy donors. 60 Vbeta and 13 Jbeta primers were used in PCR. Method: immunoSEQ multiplex PCR; TCRdb's copy keeps in-frame clones and lacks some. The sample carries around 170,000 clones, 80% recorded once. Per germline, CDR1 MNHEY and CDR2 SMNVEV (reference sequence). The CDR3 length is 15 residues. V lost 6 bases and J lost 8; bases outside the gene matches: 8. This clonotype was sampled from a woman aged 25 to 45 in good health and CMV-seronegative. This chain joins TRBV27 and TRBJ1-4; TRBD1 agrees at 11 bases. The sample comprised PBMCs. This CDR3 is CASRHGDRGGEKLFF. The CDR3 DNA sequence: TGTGCCAGCAGACACGGGGACAGGGGGGGGGAAAAACTGTTTTTT. Drawing the rest from reference TRBV27 and TRBJ1-4, the complete variable domain is EAQVTQNPRYLITVTGKKLTVTCSQNMNHEYMSWYRQDPGLGLRQIYYSMNVEVTDKGDVPEGYKVSRKEKRNFPLILESPSPNQTSLYFCASRHGDRGGEKLFFGSGTQLSVL.